These T cell receptor beta chains were read from a single sample in a study of shared clonotypes between healthy human individuals. Assay: immunoSEQ multiplex PCR; the TCRdb copy retains only in-frame clones and omits some. The sample includes approximately 1.1 million clones, 75% to 85% of them seen just once. Sequences were obtained from memory CD4+ T cells from PBMCs. All receptors derive from a man aged 18 to 29 in good health. Some clones in this sample may be carry-over from other donors' samples. CDR3s include the opening cysteine and the closing phenylalanine or tryptophan. Each record gives: J gene, clone size, V gene, D gene, CDR3 protein, CDR3 DNA. The D gene is left open where the match is weak. Clone size is given for some rows only: seen once, a few or many times, or a class if the clone is expanded.

j_call: TRBJ2-5; clone_size: many; v_call: TRBV5-6; d_call: .; cdr3_aa: CASSSPSGLETQYF; cdr3_nt: TGTGCCAGCAGCTCTCCGTCAGGGTTGGAGACCCAGTACTTC
j_call: TRBJ1-2; clone_size: .; v_call: TRBV9; d_call: .; cdr3_aa: CASSEGGGTLSGVGYTF; cdr3_nt: TGTGCCAGCAGCGAGGGAGGCGGGACTTTGAGCGGGGTCGGCTACACCTTC
j_call: TRBJ1-1; clone_size: .; v_call: TRBV9; d_call: .; cdr3_aa: CASSVGRDPAGAFF; cdr3_nt: TGTGCCAGCAGCGTAGGAAGAGACCCCGCAGGAGCTTTCTTT
j_call: TRBJ1-4; clone_size: few; v_call: TRBV19; d_call: .; cdr3_aa: CASSLTGDEKLFF; cdr3_nt: TGTGCCAGTAGTCTGACCGGGGATGAAAAACTGTTTTTT
j_call: TRBJ2-7; clone_size: .; v_call: TRBV6-1; d_call: TRBD2; cdr3_aa: CASSQTSGSSYEQYF; cdr3_nt: TGTGCCAGCAGTCAGACTAGCGGCAGCTCCTACGAGCAGTACTTC
j_call: TRBJ1-1; clone_size: .; v_call: TRBV6-1; d_call: .; cdr3_aa: CASSGRAGSGTEAFF; cdr3_nt: TGTGCCAGCAGTGGTCGTGCAGGGTCGGGCACTGAAGCTTTCTTT
j_call: TRBJ2-2; clone_size: .; v_call: TRBV9; d_call: TRBD2; cdr3_aa: CASSPSSGRTGELFF; cdr3_nt: TGTGCCAGCAGCCCTTCAAGCGGGAGGACCGGGGAGCTGTTTTTT
j_call: TRBJ2-1; clone_size: .; v_call: TRBV5-5; d_call: .; cdr3_aa: CASSWGTLLRNEQFF; cdr3_nt: TGTGCCAGCAGCTGGGGAACTCTTTTGCGCAATGAGCAGTTCTTC
j_call: TRBJ2-7; clone_size: .; v_call: TRBV28; d_call: .; cdr3_aa: CASKLGGPYEQYF; cdr3_nt: TGTGCCAGCAAACTGGGCGGCCCCTACGAGCAGTACTTC
j_call: TRBJ1-5; clone_size: .; v_call: TRBV2; d_call: TRBD1; cdr3_aa: CASSQNRGVQPQHF; cdr3_nt: TGTGCCAGCAGCCAAAACAGGGGTGTTCAGCCCCAGCATTTT
j_call: TRBJ2-1; clone_size: .; v_call: TRBV2; d_call: TRBD2; cdr3_aa: CASILGRANNEQFF; cdr3_nt: TGTGCCAGCATCCTCGGGAGGGCCAACAATGAGCAGTTCTTC
j_call: TRBJ2-1; clone_size: .; v_call: TRBV10-3; d_call: TRBD2; cdr3_aa: CAIRVVAGHGEQFF; cdr3_nt: TGTGCCATCAGGGTGGTAGCGGGACATGGCGAGCAGTTCTTC
j_call: TRBJ2-3; clone_size: .; v_call: TRBV30; d_call: .; cdr3_aa: CAWTGGLLQGGLSTDTQYF; cdr3_nt: TGTGCCTGGACGGGGGGCCTGTTACAGGGCGGCCTTAGCACAGATACGCAGTATTTT
j_call: TRBJ1-4; clone_size: few; v_call: TRBV28; d_call: .; cdr3_aa: CASSSGVREKLFF; cdr3_nt: TGTGCCAGCAGTTCCGGGGTCAGGGAAAAACTGTTTTTT
j_call: TRBJ2-7; clone_size: .; v_call: TRBV7-8; d_call: .; cdr3_aa: CASSLGREQREYF; cdr3_nt: TGTGCCAGCAGCTTAGGAAGGGAGCAGAGGGAGTACTTC
j_call: TRBJ2-1; clone_size: .; v_call: TRBV27; d_call: .; cdr3_aa: CASSPNQYNEQFF; cdr3_nt: TGTGCCAGCAGTCCCAACCAATACAATGAGCAGTTCTTC
j_call: TRBJ1-3; clone_size: .; v_call: TRBV5-1; d_call: .; cdr3_aa: CASSLAATYSGNTIYF; cdr3_nt: TGCGCCAGCAGCTTGGCTGCAACCTACTCTGGAAACACCATATATTTT
j_call: TRBJ1-2; clone_size: .; v_call: TRBV18; d_call: .; cdr3_aa: CASSRQDYGYTF; cdr3_nt: TGTGCCAGCTCAAGACAGGACTATGGCTACACCTTC
j_call: TRBJ2-2; clone_size: .; v_call: TRBV5-4; d_call: TRBD1; cdr3_aa: CASSPRDRVAGELFF; cdr3_nt: TGTGCCAGCAGCCCCCGGGACAGGGTGGCCGGGGAGCTGTTTTTT
j_call: TRBJ1-5; clone_size: .; v_call: TRBV2; d_call: .; cdr3_aa: CASRSDTNQPQHF; cdr3_nt: TGTGCCAGCCGCAGCGATACAAATCAGCCCCAGCATTTT
j_call: TRBJ1-5; clone_size: .; v_call: TRBV6-5; d_call: .; cdr3_aa: CASSLGVDQPQHF; cdr3_nt: TGTGCCAGCAGCCTGGGGGTTGATCAGCCCCAGCATTTT
j_call: TRBJ1-5; clone_size: .; v_call: TRBV6-1; d_call: .; cdr3_aa: CAGSLVRNQPQHF; cdr3_nt: TGTGCCGGTTCTTTGGTTCGCAATCAGCCCCAGCATTTT
j_call: TRBJ2-7; clone_size: .; v_call: TRBV7-3; d_call: TRBD1; cdr3_aa: CASSSLRQGPYEQYF; cdr3_nt: TGTGCCAGCAGCTCCCTGAGACAGGGGCCCTACGAGCAGTACTTC
j_call: TRBJ1-2; clone_size: few; v_call: TRBV19; d_call: .; cdr3_aa: CASTPWVGPEGYTF; cdr3_nt: TGTGCCAGTACGCCCTGGGTGGGGCCAGAGGGCTACACCTTC
j_call: TRBJ2-1; clone_size: .; v_call: TRBV7-3; d_call: .; cdr3_aa: CASSRGDYNEQFF; cdr3_nt: TGTGCCAGCAGCAGGGGCGACTACAATGAGCAGTTCTTC
j_call: TRBJ1-2; clone_size: .; v_call: TRBV7-8; d_call: .; cdr3_aa: CASSCSAFTRTYGYTF; cdr3_nt: TGTGCCAGCAGCTGTAGTGCGTTTACCCGGACCTATGGCTACACCTTC
j_call: TRBJ1-2; clone_size: .; v_call: TRBV5-1; d_call: .; cdr3_aa: CASSLLARGGYGYTF; cdr3_nt: TGCGCCAGCAGCTTGCTGGCCCGGGGAGGGTATGGCTACACCTTC
j_call: TRBJ2-1; clone_size: .; v_call: TRBV5-1; d_call: .; cdr3_aa: CASSEFQVVGQPGEQFF; cdr3_nt: TGCGCCAGCAGCGAGTTTCAGGTTGTGGGGCAGCCGGGTGAGCAGTTCTTC
j_call: TRBJ2-3; clone_size: .; v_call: TRBV6-5; d_call: .; cdr3_aa: CASSGAGTDTQYF; cdr3_nt: TGTGCCAGCAGTGGGGCTGGGACAGATACGCAGTATTTT
j_call: TRBJ2-5; clone_size: .; v_call: TRBV4-2; d_call: TRBD2; cdr3_aa: CASSQAPTSGGGKETQYF; cdr3_nt: TGTGCCAGCAGCCAAGCCCCTACGAGTGGGGGGGGTAAAGAGACCCAGTACTTC
j_call: TRBJ2-7; clone_size: .; v_call: TRBV5-1; d_call: TRBD1; cdr3_aa: CASSGDRVGVGEQYF; cdr3_nt: TGCGCCAGCAGCGGCGACAGGGTCGGCGTGGGAGAGCAGTACTTC
j_call: TRBJ1-1; clone_size: few; v_call: TRBV21-1; d_call: .; cdr3_aa: CASSTPLTDSHTEAFF; cdr3_nt: TGTGCCAGCAGCACCCCGTTAACAGACTCCCACACTGAAGCTTTCTTT
j_call: TRBJ1-1; clone_size: .; v_call: TRBV2; d_call: .; cdr3_aa: CASSDGGRGRPFF; cdr3_nt: TGTGCCAGCAGTGACGGCGGGCGCGGTCGGCCCTTCTTT
j_call: TRBJ2-6; clone_size: .; v_call: TRBV7-9; d_call: .; cdr3_aa: CASSLVNSGANVLTF; cdr3_nt: TGTGCCAGCAGCTTAGTAAACTCTGGGGCCAACGTCCTGACTTTC
j_call: TRBJ1-1; clone_size: .; v_call: TRBV7-9; d_call: .; cdr3_aa: CASRPTDPTLAFF; cdr3_nt: TGTGCCAGCAGACCGACAGATCCAACGTTGGCTTTCTTT
j_call: TRBJ2-1; clone_size: .; v_call: TRBV7-8; d_call: .; cdr3_aa: CASSSRGGEQFF; cdr3_nt: TGTGCCAGCAGTTCCCGGGGAGGTGAGCAGTTCTTC
j_call: TRBJ2-7; clone_size: .; v_call: TRBV27; d_call: TRBD2; cdr3_aa: CASSFRASGSSVVEQYF; cdr3_nt: TGTGCCAGCAGTTTCCGGGCTAGCGGGAGTTCCGTGGTCGAGCAGTACTTC
j_call: TRBJ2-7; clone_size: .; v_call: TRBV5-1; d_call: TRBD2; cdr3_aa: CASSPGLAGVEEQYF; cdr3_nt: TGCGCCAGCAGCCCCGGACTAGCGGGAGTCGAAGAGCAGTACTTC
j_call: TRBJ2-5; clone_size: few; v_call: TRBV10-3; d_call: .; cdr3_aa: CAISESRGRAEETQYF; cdr3_nt: TGTGCCATCAGTGAGTCCCGGGGCCGGGCTGAAGAGACCCAGTACTTC
j_call: TRBJ1-2; clone_size: .; v_call: TRBV6-6; d_call: TRBD1; cdr3_aa: CASSSGTGTQRYTF; cdr3_nt: TGTGCCAGCAGTTCCGGGACAGGGACTCAGCGCTACACCTTC
j_call: TRBJ2-3; clone_size: .; v_call: TRBV6-1; d_call: TRBD2; cdr3_aa: CASRPGTSGDTQYF; cdr3_nt: TGTGCCAGCAGACCCGGGACTAGCGGAGATACGCAGTATTTT
j_call: TRBJ1-5; clone_size: .; v_call: TRBV7-2; d_call: .; cdr3_aa: CASSLVSRDQPQHF; cdr3_nt: TGTGCCAGCAGCTTAGTGTCCCGAGATCAGCCCCAGCATTTT
j_call: TRBJ2-7; clone_size: .; v_call: TRBV28; d_call: .; cdr3_aa: CASRPRGQGIHEQYF; cdr3_nt: TGTGCCAGCAGACCCCGGGGGCAGGGGATCCACGAGCAGTACTTC
j_call: TRBJ2-5; clone_size: .; v_call: TRBV7-2; d_call: .; cdr3_aa: CASSAQETQYF; cdr3_nt: TGTGCCAGCAGCGCCCAAGAGACCCAGTACTTC
j_call: TRBJ2-1; clone_size: .; v_call: TRBV11-2; d_call: .; cdr3_aa: CASSRGGNEQFF; cdr3_nt: TGTGCCAGCAGCAGAGGGGGCAATGAGCAGTTCTTC
j_call: TRBJ2-7; clone_size: .; v_call: TRBV6-1; d_call: .; cdr3_aa: CASTFPESYEQYF; cdr3_nt: TGTGCCAGCACCTTTCCAGAGTCCTACGAGCAGTACTTC
j_call: TRBJ2-7; clone_size: .; v_call: TRBV7-2; d_call: TRBD1; cdr3_aa: CASSLGQGQIYEQYF; cdr3_nt: TGTGCCAGCAGCTTAGGACAGGGGCAGATCTACGAGCAGTACTTC
j_call: TRBJ1-1; clone_size: .; v_call: TRBV5-1; d_call: .; cdr3_aa: CASSLVQGGTEAFF; cdr3_nt: TGCGCCAGCAGCTTGGTGCAGGGTGGGACTGAAGCTTTCTTT
j_call: TRBJ2-5; clone_size: .; v_call: TRBV7-2; d_call: TRBD1; cdr3_aa: CASSLEKGAWETQYF; cdr3_nt: TGTGCCAGCAGCTTAGAGAAGGGGGCGTGGGAGACCCAGTACTTC
j_call: TRBJ1-1; clone_size: few; v_call: TRBV30; d_call: .; cdr3_aa: CAWKTGLPPTEAFF; cdr3_nt: TGTGCCTGGAAAACAGGGCTCCCCCCCACTGAAGCTTTCTTT
j_call: TRBJ2-2; clone_size: .; v_call: TRBV5-4; d_call: TRBD1; cdr3_aa: CASSPWTGAIAGELFF; cdr3_nt: TGTGCCAGCAGCCCGTGGACAGGGGCGATCGCCGGGGAGCTGTTTTTT
j_call: TRBJ2-5; clone_size: .; v_call: TRBV6-6; d_call: .; cdr3_aa: CASRAPQGKETQYF; cdr3_nt: TGTGCCAGCAGAGCTCCTCAGGGTAAAGAGACCCAGTACTTC
j_call: TRBJ1-4; clone_size: .; v_call: TRBV28; d_call: .; cdr3_aa: CASSSPRGGEKLFF; cdr3_nt: TGTGCCAGCAGTTCCCCACGGGGGGGTGAAAAACTGTTTTTT
j_call: TRBJ2-1; clone_size: .; v_call: TRBV4-2; d_call: .; cdr3_aa: CASSQKQQGSNEQFF; cdr3_nt: TGTGCCAGCAGCCAAAAACAGCAGGGTAGCAATGAGCAGTTCTTC